The present TCR beta chain was sequenced within a study of cytomegalovirus exposure and HLA in healthy donors. This clone has a handful of counts. The target antigen is unknown. Findings and limits, study-wide: The likely explanation for a cluster of highly shared sequence variants was sequencing artifact.

J was trimmed by 10 bases and V by 3 bases; bases with no gene match: 3. The V gene's germline CDR1 is KGHSH and CDR2 LQKENI. The CDR3 is 12 amino acids. Both 60 Vbeta primers and 13 Jbeta primers went into the PCR. The protocol was immunoSEQ multiplex PCR, while the TCRdb copy is restricted to in-frame clones and leaves out a portion. The data show about 67,000 clones, approximately 67% seen once. The rearrangement uses TRBV18 and TRBJ1-2, with 9 positions matching TRBD1. The sequencing input was PBMCs. This sequence was found in a woman in her thirties in good health and CMV-seronegative. The CDR3 sequence is CASSPRTGAYTF. CDR3 DNA: TGTGCCAGCTCACCCAGGACAGGGGCCTACACCTTC.